These 4 T cell receptor beta chains share one sample of origin, sequenced in a study of response to subunit inactivated influenza vaccine. MiXCR, applied by TCRdb to the RT-PCR reads, yields one record per CDR3 protein. The sample consists of 500,000 to 700,000 distinct CDR3 sequences, under 25% of them appearing once. This sample also appeared in a second study, on T cells expressing NK-cell markers. Per that paper: What made the TCR beta cDNA was 5'RACE template switching with UMIs.

The specimen was CD4+ T cells sorted from PBMCs, collected 12 days after vaccination. These TCRs come from a man between 45 and 60 years old who received an inactivated influenza vaccine.

The genes are TRBV6-2 or TRBV6-3 and TRBJ1-5; maybe TRBD1 (6 bases). The DNA end is a closer match to TRBJ2-3, so the J assignment may be wrong. From germline, CDR1 is MNHEY and CDR2 SVGEGT. The CDR3 contains 14 residues. The CDR3 DNA reads as TGTGCCAGCAGTCCCCCCCAGGGGAATCAGCCCCAGTATTTT. It encodes CASSPPQGNQPQYF.

This clonotype was seen a few times. The genes are TRBV5-8 and TRBJ2-5; no firm D call. Germline CDR1 is SGHTS and CDR2 is YDEGEE. V lost 1 base and J lost 4, with 17 bases in between. The CDR3 has 16 residues. The CDR3 sequence: CASSLLVLALGETQYF. CDR3 nucleotides: TGTGCCAGCAGCTTGCTTGTTTTGGCCTTGGGAGAGACCCAGTACTTC.

The J gene is TRBJ1-5, the V gene TRBV20-1, with 9 nucleotides matching TRBD1. The ends lost 3 bases at V and 4 bases at J; junction bases unmatched: 4. Germline CDR1 and CDR2: DFQATT and SNEGSKA (reference sequence). The CDR3 has 14 amino acids. CDR3 bases: TGCAGTGCTAGCTGGGGACAGGGAAATCAGCCCCAGCATTTT. Protein product: CSASWGQGNQPQHF.

The rearrangement joins TRBV5-1 to TRBJ2-5; TRBD1 matches at 8 bases. Per germline, CDR1 SGHRS and CDR2 YFSETQ. Trimming took 0 bases from V and 4 from J; bases not matched to a gene: 5. The CDR3 covers 15 residues. The CDR3 sequence: CASSLGQGKGETQYF. The CDR3 DNA follows: TGCGCCAGCAGCTTGGGACAGGGGAAGGGAGAGACCCAGTACTTC. Looking up the rest from reference TRBV5-1 and TRBJ2-5 gives the full variable domain: KAGVTQTPRYLIKTRGQQVTLSCSPISGHRSVSWYQQTPGQGLQFLFEYFSETQRNKGNFPGRFSGRQFSNSRSEMNVSTLELGDSALYLCASSLGQGKGETQYFGPGTRLLVL.